This T cell receptor (beta chain) is drawn from a study of control samples from healthy donors and cancer patients. Measured with immunoSEQ multiplex PCR; TCRdb has only the in-frame clones, and not every one. The data hold tens of thousands of clones, with approximately 86% observed a single time. The CDR3 contains 12 residues. Germline loops: CDR1 LNHDA, CDR2 SQIVND (reference sequence). V lost 4 bases and J lost 8, with 12 bases in between. The V call is TRBV19, the J call TRBJ2-7, with TRBD1 as a possible D gene (6 bases). The sequence came from a woman in her 50s in good health. The specimen sequenced was blood. The chain's CDR3 is CASSTRQDQQYF. The CDR3 DNA sequence: TGTGCCAGTAGTACCCGACAGGATCAGCAGTACTTC.